The clone carrying this TCR beta chain was seen once. There are 12 residues in the CDR3. Germline-derived CDR1 and CDR2 are SNHLY and FYNNEI. Trimming pared 7 bases from V and 5 bases from J, leaving 11 bases between. The data were taken from a study of blood T cell repertoires in COVID-19. Study-wide context: There were acute and convalescent COVID-19 samples, and they came from the United States, Italy and Spain. PBMCs, B-cell-depleted T cells, or T cells provided the cDNA or gDNA that made up the material.

In the source study's methods: Researchers report that nucleated cell counts were estimated from reference gene primer amplification. TCRdb's table, derived via immunoSEQ multiplex PCR, lists solely in-frame clones and lacks some. From that table come the V and J calls and clone size; the DNA was used to work out D and trimming. This sample carries approximately 260,000 clones, around 90% of them seen once, and the ten largest clones take 2.1%. Seattle patient enrollment occurred during active infection, with longitudinal follow-up thereafter. Sample: peripheral blood. The chain combines TRBV2 with TRBJ1-2, with D unclear. This receptor was taken from a woman in her fifties or sixties with COVID-19, enrolled during active disease. This chain's CDR3 is CASTNSRYGYTF. CDR3 coding DNA: TGTGCCAGCACAAACTCGCGGTATGGCTACACCTTC.